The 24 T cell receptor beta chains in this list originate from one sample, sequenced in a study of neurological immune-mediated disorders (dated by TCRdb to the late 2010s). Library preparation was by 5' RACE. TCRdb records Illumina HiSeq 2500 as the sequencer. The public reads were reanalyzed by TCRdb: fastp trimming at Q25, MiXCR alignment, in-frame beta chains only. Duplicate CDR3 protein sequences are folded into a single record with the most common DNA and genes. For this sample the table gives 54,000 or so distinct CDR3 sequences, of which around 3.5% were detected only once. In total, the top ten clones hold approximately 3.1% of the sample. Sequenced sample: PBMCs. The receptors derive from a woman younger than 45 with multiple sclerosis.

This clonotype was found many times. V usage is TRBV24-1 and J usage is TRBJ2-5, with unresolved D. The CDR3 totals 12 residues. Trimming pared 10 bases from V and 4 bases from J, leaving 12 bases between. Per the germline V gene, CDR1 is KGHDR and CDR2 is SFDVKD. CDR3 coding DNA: TGTGCCACTCGAGGTCACCGAGAGACCCAGTACTTC. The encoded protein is CATRGHRETQYF.

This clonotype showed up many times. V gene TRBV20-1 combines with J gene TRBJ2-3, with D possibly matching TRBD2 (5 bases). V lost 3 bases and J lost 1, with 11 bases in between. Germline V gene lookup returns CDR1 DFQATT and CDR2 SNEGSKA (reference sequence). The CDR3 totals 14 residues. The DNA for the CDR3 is TGCAGTGCTAGCCCCACCGGGGGCACAGATACGCAGTATTTT. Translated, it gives CSASPTGGTDTQYF.

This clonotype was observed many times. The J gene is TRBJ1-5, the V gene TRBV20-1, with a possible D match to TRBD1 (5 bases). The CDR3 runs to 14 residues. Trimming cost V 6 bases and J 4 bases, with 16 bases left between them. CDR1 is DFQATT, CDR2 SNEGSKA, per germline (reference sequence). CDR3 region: CSAPRRGFNQPQHF. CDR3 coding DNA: TGCAGTGCCCCCCGGAGGGGTTTTAATCAGCCCCAGCATTTT.

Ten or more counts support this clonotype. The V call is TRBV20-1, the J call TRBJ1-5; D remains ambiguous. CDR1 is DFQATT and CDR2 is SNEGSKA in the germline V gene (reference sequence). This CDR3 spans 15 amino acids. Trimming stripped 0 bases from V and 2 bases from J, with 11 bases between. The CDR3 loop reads CSAREGSGRNQPQHF. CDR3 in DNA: TGCAGTGCTAGAGAGGGCAGTGGTCGCAATCAGCCCCAGCATTTT.

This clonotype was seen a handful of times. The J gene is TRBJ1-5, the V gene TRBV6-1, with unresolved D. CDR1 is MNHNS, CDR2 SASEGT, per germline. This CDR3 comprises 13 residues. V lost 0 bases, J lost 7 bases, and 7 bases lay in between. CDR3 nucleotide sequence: TGTGCCAGCAGTGAAGCGCTTAGGCAGCCCCAGCATTTT. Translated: CASSEALRQPQHF.

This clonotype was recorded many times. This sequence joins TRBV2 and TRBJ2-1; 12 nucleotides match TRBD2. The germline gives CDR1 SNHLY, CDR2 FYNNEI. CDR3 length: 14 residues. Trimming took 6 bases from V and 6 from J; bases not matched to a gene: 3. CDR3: CASRGLAGFNEQFF. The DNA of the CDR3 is TGTGCCAGCAGAGGACTAGCGGGATTCAATGAGCAGTTCTTC.

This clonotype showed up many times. The CDR3 region has the DNA TGTGCCAGCAGGGAAGGGACATTTCAGCCCCAGCATTTT. Translating it yields CASREGTFQPQHF. This rearrangement joins TRBV12-3 or TRBV12-4 to TRBJ1-5; D possibly corresponds to TRBD1 (6 bases). CDR3 length: 13 residues. Trimming left V 6 bases short and J 6 bases short, with 12 bases between.

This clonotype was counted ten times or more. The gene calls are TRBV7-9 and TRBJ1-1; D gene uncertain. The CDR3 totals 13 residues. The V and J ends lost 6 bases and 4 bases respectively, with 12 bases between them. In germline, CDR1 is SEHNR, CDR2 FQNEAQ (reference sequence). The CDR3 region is CASSGRPGTEAFF. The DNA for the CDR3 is TGTGCCAGCAGTGGGCGGCCGGGCACTGAAGCTTTCTTT.

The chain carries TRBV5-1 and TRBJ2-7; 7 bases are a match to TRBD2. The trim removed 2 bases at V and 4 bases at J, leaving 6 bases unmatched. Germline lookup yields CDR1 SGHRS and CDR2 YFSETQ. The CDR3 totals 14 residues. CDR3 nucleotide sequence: TGCGCCAGCAGCTTCACTGGCGGGAGTTACGAGCAGTACTTC. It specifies CASSFTGGSYEQYF.

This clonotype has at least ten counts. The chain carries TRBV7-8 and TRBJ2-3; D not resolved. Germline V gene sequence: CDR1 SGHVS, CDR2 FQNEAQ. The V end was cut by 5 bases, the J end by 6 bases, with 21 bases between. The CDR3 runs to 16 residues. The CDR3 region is CASSPLGVPGVDTQYF. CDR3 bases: TGTGCCAGCAGCCCCCTTGGGGTCCCCGGAGTCGATACGCAGTATTTT.

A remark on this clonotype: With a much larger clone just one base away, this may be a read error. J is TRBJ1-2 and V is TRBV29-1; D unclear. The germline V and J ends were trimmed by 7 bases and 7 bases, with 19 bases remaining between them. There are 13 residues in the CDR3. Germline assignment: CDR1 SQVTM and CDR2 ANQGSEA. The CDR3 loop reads CSANLERRGGYTF. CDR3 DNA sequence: TGCAGCGCGAATTTAGAAAGGCGGGGTGGCTACACCTTC.

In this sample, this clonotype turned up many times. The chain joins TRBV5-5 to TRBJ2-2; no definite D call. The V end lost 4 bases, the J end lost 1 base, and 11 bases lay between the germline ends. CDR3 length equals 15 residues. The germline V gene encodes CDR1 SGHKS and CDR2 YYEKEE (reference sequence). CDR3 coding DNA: TGTGCCAGCAGCCCTAATACCAGGAACACCGGGGAGCTGTTTTTT. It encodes CASSPNTRNTGELFF.

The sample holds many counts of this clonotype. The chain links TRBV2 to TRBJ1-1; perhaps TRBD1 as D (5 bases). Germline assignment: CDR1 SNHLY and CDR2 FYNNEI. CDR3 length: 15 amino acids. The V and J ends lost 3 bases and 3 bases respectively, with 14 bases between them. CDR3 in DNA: TGTGCCAGCAGTGAGGGTTCAGGGACTTACACTGAAGCTTTCTTT. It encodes CASSEGSGTYTEAFF.

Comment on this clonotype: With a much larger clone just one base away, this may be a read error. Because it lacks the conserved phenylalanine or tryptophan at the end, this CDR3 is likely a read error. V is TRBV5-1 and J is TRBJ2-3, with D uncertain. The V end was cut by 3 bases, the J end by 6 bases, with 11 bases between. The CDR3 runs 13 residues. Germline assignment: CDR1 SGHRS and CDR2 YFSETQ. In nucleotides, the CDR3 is TGCGCCAGCAGCTCCACGGCCCAGGATACGCAGTATATT. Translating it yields CASSSTAQDTQYI.

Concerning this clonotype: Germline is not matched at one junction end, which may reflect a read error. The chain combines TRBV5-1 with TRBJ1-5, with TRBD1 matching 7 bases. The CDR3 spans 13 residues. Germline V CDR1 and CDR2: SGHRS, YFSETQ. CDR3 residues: CASSYRGGQPQNF. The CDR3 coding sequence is TGCGCCAGCAGCTACAGGGGAGGACAGCCCCAGAATTTT. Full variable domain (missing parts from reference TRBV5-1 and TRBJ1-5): KAGVTQTPRYLIKTRGQQVTLSCSPISGHRSVSWYQQTPGQGLQFLFEYFSETQRNKGNFPGRFSGRQFSNSRSEMNVSTLELGDSALYLCASSYRGGQPQNFGDGTRLSIL.

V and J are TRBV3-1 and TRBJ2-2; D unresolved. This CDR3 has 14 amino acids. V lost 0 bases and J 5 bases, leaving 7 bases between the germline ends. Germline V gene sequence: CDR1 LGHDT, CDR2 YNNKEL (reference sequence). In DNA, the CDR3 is TGTGCCAGCAGCCAAGAAAGGGCGACCGGGGAGCTGTTTTTT. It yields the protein CASSQERATGELFF.

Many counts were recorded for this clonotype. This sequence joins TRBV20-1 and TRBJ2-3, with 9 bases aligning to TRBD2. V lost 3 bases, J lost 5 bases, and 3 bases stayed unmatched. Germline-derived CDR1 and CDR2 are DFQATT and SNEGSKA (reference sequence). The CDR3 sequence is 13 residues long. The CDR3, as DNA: TGCAGTGCTAGCCGGACTAGCGAAGATACGCAGTATTTT. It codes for CSASRTSEDTQYF.

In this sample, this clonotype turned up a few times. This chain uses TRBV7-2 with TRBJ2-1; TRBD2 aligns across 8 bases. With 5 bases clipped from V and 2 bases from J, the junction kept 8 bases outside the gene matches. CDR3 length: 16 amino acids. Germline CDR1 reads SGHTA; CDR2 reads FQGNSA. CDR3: CASSGPAGVAYNEQFF. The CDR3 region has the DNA TGTGCCAGCAGCGGCCCAGCGGGAGTCGCCTACAATGAGCAGTTCTTC.

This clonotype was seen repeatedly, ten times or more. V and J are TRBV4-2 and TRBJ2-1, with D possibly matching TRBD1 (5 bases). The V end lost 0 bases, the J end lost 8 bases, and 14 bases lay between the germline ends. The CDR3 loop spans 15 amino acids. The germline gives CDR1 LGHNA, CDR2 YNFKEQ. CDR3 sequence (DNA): TGTGCCAGCAGCCAAGATTTGGTCAGGGCACATGAGCAGTTCTTC. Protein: CASSQDLVRAHEQFF.

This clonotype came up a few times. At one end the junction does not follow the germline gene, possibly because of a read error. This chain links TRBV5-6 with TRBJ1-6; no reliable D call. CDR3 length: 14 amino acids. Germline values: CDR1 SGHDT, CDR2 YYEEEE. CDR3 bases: TGTGCCAGCAGCCCGCAATCAGGCAATTCACCCCTCAACTTT. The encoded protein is CASSPQSGNSPLNF.

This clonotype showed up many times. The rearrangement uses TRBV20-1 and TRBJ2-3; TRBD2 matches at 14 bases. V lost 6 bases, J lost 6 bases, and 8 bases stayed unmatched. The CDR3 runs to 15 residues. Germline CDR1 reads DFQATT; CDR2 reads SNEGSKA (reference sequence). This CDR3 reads CSAGLAGVFSDTQYF. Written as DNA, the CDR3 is TGCAGTGCGGGACTAGCGGGAGTGTTCTCGGATACGCAGTATTTT.

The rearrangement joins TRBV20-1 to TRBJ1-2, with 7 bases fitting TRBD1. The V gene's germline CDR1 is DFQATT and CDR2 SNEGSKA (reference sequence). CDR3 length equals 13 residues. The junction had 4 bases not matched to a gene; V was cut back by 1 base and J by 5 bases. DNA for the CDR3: TGCAGTGCTAGAGGACAGGGCGGGTATGGCTACACCTTC. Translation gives CSARGQGGYGYTF.

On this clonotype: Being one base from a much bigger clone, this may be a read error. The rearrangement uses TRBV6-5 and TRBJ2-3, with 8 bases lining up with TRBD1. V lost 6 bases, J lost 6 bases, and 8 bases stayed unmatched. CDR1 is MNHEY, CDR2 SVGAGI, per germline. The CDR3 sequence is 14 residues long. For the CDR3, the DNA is TGTGCCAGCAGCAGGGGGCGGTTTTGTGATACGCAGTATTTT. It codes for CASSRGRFCDTQYF.

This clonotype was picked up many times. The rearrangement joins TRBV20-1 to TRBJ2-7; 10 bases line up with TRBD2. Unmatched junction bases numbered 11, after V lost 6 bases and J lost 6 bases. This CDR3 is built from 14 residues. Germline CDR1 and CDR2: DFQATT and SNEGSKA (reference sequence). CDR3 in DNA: TGCAGTGCCCCACCCCTAGCGGGAGTCGGCGAGCAGTACTTC. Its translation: CSAPPLAGVGEQYF.